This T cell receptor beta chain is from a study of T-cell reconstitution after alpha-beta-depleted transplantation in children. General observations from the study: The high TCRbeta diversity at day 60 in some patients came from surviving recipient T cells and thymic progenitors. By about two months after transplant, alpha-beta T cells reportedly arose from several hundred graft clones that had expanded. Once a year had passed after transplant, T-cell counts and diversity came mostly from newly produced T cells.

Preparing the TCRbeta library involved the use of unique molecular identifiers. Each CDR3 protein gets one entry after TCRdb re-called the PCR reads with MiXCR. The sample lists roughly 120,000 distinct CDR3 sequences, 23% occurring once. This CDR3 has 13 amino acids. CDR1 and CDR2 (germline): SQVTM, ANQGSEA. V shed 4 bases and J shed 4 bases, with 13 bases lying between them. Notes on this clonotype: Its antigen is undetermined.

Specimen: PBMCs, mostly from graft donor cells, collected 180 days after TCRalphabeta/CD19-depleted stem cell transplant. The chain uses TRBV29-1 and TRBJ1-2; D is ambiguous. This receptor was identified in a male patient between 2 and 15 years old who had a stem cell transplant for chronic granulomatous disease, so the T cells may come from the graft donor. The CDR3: CSVVAGSRYGYTF. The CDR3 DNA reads TGCAGCGTTGTAGCCGGAAGCCGCTATGGCTACACCTTC.